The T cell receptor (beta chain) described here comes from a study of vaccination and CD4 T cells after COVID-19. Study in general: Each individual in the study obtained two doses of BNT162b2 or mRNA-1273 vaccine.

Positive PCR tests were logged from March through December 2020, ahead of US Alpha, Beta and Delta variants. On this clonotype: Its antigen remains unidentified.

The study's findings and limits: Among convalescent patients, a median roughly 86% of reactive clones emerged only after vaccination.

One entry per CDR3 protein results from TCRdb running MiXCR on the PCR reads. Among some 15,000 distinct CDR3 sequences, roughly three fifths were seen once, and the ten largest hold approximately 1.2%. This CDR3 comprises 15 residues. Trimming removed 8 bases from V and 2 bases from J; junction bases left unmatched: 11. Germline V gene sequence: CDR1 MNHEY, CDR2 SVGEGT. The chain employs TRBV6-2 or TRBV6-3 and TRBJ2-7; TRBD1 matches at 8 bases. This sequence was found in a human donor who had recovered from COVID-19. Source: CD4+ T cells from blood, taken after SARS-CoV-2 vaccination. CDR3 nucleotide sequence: TGTGCCAGCCAACCACCGGGACAGGAGACCTACGAGCAGTACTTC. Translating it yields CASQPPGQETYEQYF.